The 15 T cell receptor beta chains below come from one sample, sequenced in a study of blood T cell repertoires in COVID-19. Assay: immunoSEQ multiplex PCR; the TCRdb copy retains only in-frame clones and omits some. The sample contains 250,000 to 350,000 clones, 90% of which appear only once. The specimen sequenced was PBMCs or T cells enriched from blood (not recorded which). The receptors here all came from a woman aged 18-35 years with acute COVID-19.

The chain joins TRBV19 to TRBJ2-1, with 13 bases lining up with TRBD2. V trimming: 5 bases; J trimming: 7 bases; junction bases outside the gene matches: 8. The CDR3 extends over 16 amino acids. In germline, CDR1 is LNHDA, CDR2 SQIVND (reference sequence). The CDR3 loop reads CASSPRLAGGRNEQFF. The CDR3 DNA sequence: TGTGCCAGTAGTCCGCGACTAGCGGGAGGTAGGAATGAGCAGTTCTTC.

The chain combines TRBV6-2 or TRBV6-3 with TRBJ2-3; 10 nucleotides line up with TRBD2. V shed 0 bases, J shed 4 bases, and the junction held 7 bases outside the gene matches. Germline-derived CDR1 and CDR2 are MNHEY and SVGEGT. The CDR3 is made up of 17 amino acids. The CDR3 here is CASSYSPLAGVADTQYF. In DNA, the CDR3 is TGTGCCAGCAGTTACTCCCCGCTAGCGGGAGTCGCAGATACGCAGTATTTT.

The rearrangement uses TRBV9 and TRBJ2-1, with D possibly being TRBD1 (5 bases). V dropped 4 bases and J dropped 1 base, with 15 bases sitting between them. The CDR3 runs 16 residues. Germline CDR1 and CDR2: SGDLS and YYNGEE. In DNA, the CDR3 is TGTGCCAGCAGCCCCCATGGCACAGGTTCCTACAATGAGCAGTTCTTC. Translation gives CASSPHGTGSYNEQFF. Looking up the rest from reference TRBV9 and TRBJ2-1 gives the full variable domain: DSGVTQTPKHLITATGQRVTLRCSPRSGDLSVYWYQQSLDQGLQFLIQYYNGEERAKGNILERFSAQQFPDLHSELNLSSLELGDSALYFCASSPHGTGSYNEQFFGPGTRLTVL.

The V gene is TRBV2, the J gene TRBJ2-3; TRBD1 might be the D (6 bases). Germline lookup yields CDR1 SNHLY and CDR2 FYNNEI. The CDR3 has 14 residues. V lost 6 bases and J 2 bases, leaving 12 bases between the germline ends. CDR3 nucleotides: TGTGCCAGCAGGAACAGGGCCTTCACAGATACGCAGTATTTT. Translating gives CASRNRAFTDTQYF.

The genes are TRBV3-1 (or the pseudogene TRBV3-2) and TRBJ2-7; D is possibly TRBD2 (6 bases). V was pared by 5 bases and J by 6 bases, with 14 bases between. Germline lookup yields CDR1 LGHDT and CDR2 YNNKEL (reference sequence). There are 13 residues in the CDR3. The CDR3 sequence is CASSRRLESEQYF. The CDR3 coding sequence is TGTGCCAGCAGCAGACGACTAGAGAGCGAGCAGTACTTC.

The chain combines TRBV11-3 with TRBJ2-2; D gene unclear. The CDR3 is 17 amino acids. Germline V gives CDR1 SGHNT, CDR2 YENEEA. V shed 2 bases and J shed 4 bases, with 17 bases lying between them. CDR3 sequence: CASSLSYAGRGTGELFF. CDR3 DNA: TGTGCCAGCAGCTTATCATACGCCGGTCGTGGCACCGGGGAGCTGTTTTTT.

The J gene is TRBJ1-2, the V gene TRBV28, with D possibly being TRBD1 (6 bases). The CDR3 covers 13 residues. Germline CDR1 is MDHEN and CDR2 is SYDVKM. Trimming left V 7 bases short and J 6 bases short, with 15 bases between. CDR3 protein: CASTRGGANGYTF. CDR3 bases: TGTGCCAGCACTCGCGGGGGGGCCAATGGCTACACCTTC.

The chain recombines TRBV30 with TRBJ2-3; TRBD2 agrees at 8 bases. The CDR3 runs 18 residues. Germline V gene data show CDR1 as GTSNPN and CDR2 as SVGIG (reference sequence). CDR3 in DNA: TGTGCGGTGAAAAGCGGGAGAGTCTTTGACAAATTCACAGATACGCAGTATTTT. Residues: CAVKSGRVFDKFTDTQYF.

The rearrangement uses TRBV28 and TRBJ1-1; D is unresolved. V gave up 6 bases and J gave up 6 bases, with 8 bases separating them. CDR3 length equals 11 residues. Germline CDR1 reads MDHEN; CDR2 reads SYDVKM. The CDR3: CASSPGSEAFF. In DNA, the CDR3 is TGTGCCAGCAGCCCGGGATCTGAAGCTTTCTTT.

The chain carries TRBV5-1 and TRBJ2-3; 7 bases align to TRBD1. CDR3 length: 13 residues. J lost 3 bases, V lost 3 bases, and 1 base had no gene match. From germline, CDR1 is SGHRS and CDR2 YFSETQ. DNA for the CDR3: TGCGCCAGCAGCTACAGGGGAACAGATACGCAGTATTTT. Translation gives CASSYRGTDTQYF.

The CDR3 nucleotides are TGTGCCAGCAGCCAACGTGGAGGAAGGGGACAGGCTTTCTTT. Its protein product is CASSQRGGRGQAFF. The chain has TRBV3-1 (or the pseudogene TRBV3-2) and TRBJ1-1; 7 bases fit TRBD1. The CDR3 is made up of 14 amino acids. Trimming at V came to 2 bases and at J to 11 bases, leaving 11 bases not matched to a gene. The germline CDR1 and CDR2 sequences are LGHDT and YNNKEL (reference sequence).

The chain links TRBV6-4 to TRBJ2-1, with D perhaps TRBD2 (5 bases). This CDR3 contains 15 residues. Trimming removed 6 bases from V and 4 bases from J, with 16 bases in between. Germline lookup yields CDR1 MRHNA and CDR2 SNTAGT. The CDR3 sequence is CASSNGEKDYNEQFF. In DNA, the CDR3 is TGTGCCAGCAGCAACGGGGAAAAGGATTACAATGAGCAGTTCTTC.

The chain has TRBV7-9 and TRBJ1-3; 8 bases are a match to TRBD1. CDR1 is SEHNR, CDR2 FQNEAQ, per germline (reference sequence). V dropped 5 bases and J dropped 4; count of bases not matched to a gene: 10. The CDR3 runs 16 residues. CDR3 loop: CASSHNPGGDGNTIYF. The CDR3, as DNA: TGTGCCAGCAGCCACAACCCAGGGGGCGACGGAAACACCATATATTTT.

The CDR3 here is CASSPGSRTDTQYF. The CDR3 nucleotides read TGTGCCAGCTCCCCAGGGAGCCGCACAGATACGCAGTATTTT. V usage is TRBV18 and J usage is TRBJ2-3, with D tentatively TRBD1 or TRBD2 (5 bases each). The CDR3 runs to 14 residues. Germline assignment: CDR1 KGHSH and CDR2 LQKENI. Between the trimmed V and J ends, which lost 6 bases and 1 base, there was a span of 11 bases. The whole variable domain, remainder taken from reference TRBV18 and TRBJ2-3, is NAGVMQNPRHLVRRRGQEARLRCSPMKGHSHVYWYRQLPEEGLKFMVYLQKENIIDESGMPKERFSAEFPKEGPSILRIQQVVRGDSAAYFCASSPGSRTDTQYFGPGTRLTVL.

The rearrangement links TRBV7-3 to TRBJ1-2; no definite D call. There are 14 residues in the CDR3. V lost 2 bases to trimming and J lost 8 bases, with 15 bases between them. The germline gives CDR1 SGHTA, CDR2 FQGTGA. The CDR3 loop is CASSLSGGTRGYTF. The DNA of the CDR3 is TGTGCCAGCAGCTTATCTGGAGGCACGAGAGGCTACACCTTC.